Each of the 7 T cell receptor beta chains below was sequenced from the same sample in a study of T cells after yellow fever vaccination. TCRdb re-called the 5' RACE reads with MiXCR, one entry per CDR3 protein. The sample consists of 55,000 to 70,000 distinct CDR3 sequences, over 6.5% of them appearing once. This specimen was CD8+ T cells sorted from PBMCs, taken about 41 days after the first yellow fever vaccination. The receptors stem from a man between 18 and 35 years old who received the YFV17D yellow fever vaccine.

This clonotype was seen repeatedly, ten times or more. The chain is built from TRBV4-3 and TRBJ2-7, with D perhaps TRBD1 (5 bases). Germline V CDR1 and CDR2: LGHNA, YSLEER. The CDR3 covers 14 residues. Trimming took 1 base from V and 4 from J, leaving 11 bases between them. The CDR3 protein is CASSQAREKYEQYF. The CDR3 bases are TGCGCCAGCAGCCAAGCCAGGGAAAAGTACGAGCAGTACTTC.

The J gene is TRBJ2-7, the V gene TRBV7-8, with D tentatively TRBD2 (6 bases). Germline CDR1 is SGHVS and CDR2 is FQNEAQ. The V end was cut by 1 base, the J end by 4 bases, with 11 bases between. CDR3 length: 14 residues. For the CDR3, the DNA is TGTGCCAGCAGCTTAGAAGGGACTCCTTACGAGCAGTACTTC. It yields the protein CASSLEGTPYEQYF.

This clonotype was seen repeatedly, ten times or more. J is TRBJ2-4 and V is TRBV5-1; a possible D gene is TRBD1 (6 bases). V dropped 4 bases and J dropped 0 bases, with 11 bases sitting between them. Looked up from germline, CDR1 is SGHRS and CDR2 is YFSETQ. The CDR3 is 15 residues long. The chain's CDR3 is CASSPSGEAKNIQYF. CDR3 nucleotides: TGCGCCAGCAGCCCGTCAGGGGAAGCCAAAAACATTCAGTACTTC.

This clonotype turned up a few times. The chain joins TRBV20-1 to TRBJ1-5; a weak D match, TRBD1 (5 bases). With 3 bases removed from V and 7 bases from J, the gap between germline ends came to 19 bases. CDR3 size: 15 residues. Germline CDR1 reads DFQATT; CDR2 reads SNEGSKA (reference sequence). The CDR3 region is CSASGAEGRLQPQHF. For the CDR3, the DNA is TGCAGTGCTAGTGGGGCCGAAGGTAGGCTCCAGCCCCAGCATTTT.

This clonotype was observed once. A much bigger clone sits one base away, suggesting this may be a read error. The gene calls are TRBV6-5 and TRBJ2-6; D uncertain. Trimming shortened V by 4 bases and J by 2 bases, and 12 bases separated the two germline ends. This CDR3 comprises 16 residues. The germline V gene has CDR1 MNHEY and CDR2 SVGAGI. The CDR3 coding sequence is TGTGCCAGCAGTTCCATCGACTGGGCTGGGGCCAACGTCCTGACTTTC. Residues: CASSSIDWAGANVLTF.

This clonotype was counted many times. The rearrangement uses TRBV7-9 and TRBJ2-3; no reliable D call. Between the trimmed V and J ends, which lost 0 bases and 3 bases, there was a span of 4 bases. The CDR3 loop spans 13 amino acids. CDR1 is SEHNR, CDR2 FQNEAQ, per germline (reference sequence). CDR3 in DNA: TGTGCCAGCAGCTTAGCGGATACAGATACGCAGTATTTT. This encodes CASSLADTDTQYF.

The chain has TRBV4-3 and TRBJ1-3; TRBD1 matches at 8 bases. CDR1 and CDR2 from the germline V gene are LGHNA and YSLEER. V lost 1 base and J lost 0; bases outside the gene matches: 8. The CDR3 spans 18 residues. The CDR3, as DNA: TGCGCCAGCAGCCAAGCGGGCGTTGACAGGGGCTCTGGAAACACCATATATTTT. Translated, it gives CASSQAGVDRGSGNTIYF.